The T cell receptor (beta chain) described here comes from a study of shared clonotypes between healthy human individuals. Study at large: CD4 naive and memory got three plates each, CD8 naive two, CD8 memory one.

Method: immunoSEQ multiplex PCR; TCRdb's copy keeps in-frame clones and lacks some. Counted here are fewer than 1 million clones, 90% to 97% occurring once; the ten biggest clones make up about 0.25%. Naive CD8 isolation took CD45RO-negative cells positively selected for CCR7 and excluded terminally differentiated effector memory CD45RA+ cells. Among the donors, all were Caucasian adults who lived in Nashville, Tennessee. Germline CDR1 reads LNHNV; CDR2 reads YYDKDF (reference sequence). The CDR3 is made up of 15 amino acids. Trimming left V 0 bases short and J 4 bases short, with 10 bases between. V gene TRBV15 combines with J gene TRBJ1-5, with D uncertain. The source material was naive CD8+ T cells sorted from blood. The TCR was taken from a young man in good health. The CDR3 spells CATSRDGQLNQPQHF. In DNA, the CDR3 is TGTGCCACCAGCAGAGATGGGCAGTTGAATCAGCCCCAGCATTTT.